This entry is about one T cell receptor (beta chain). Its antigen is unknown. The assay was immunoSEQ multiplex PCR, and TCRdb's table has in-frame clones only and misses some. This sample has 150,000 to 200,000 clones; approximately 88% occur once, and the top ten carry more than 8.5%. This sample was taken from a study of cytomegalovirus exposure and HLA in healthy donors. Findings of the study overall: Cytomegalovirus-associated status was assigned to approximately 160 TCR beta chains.

The V and J ends lost 5 bases and 3 bases, in that order; junction bases with no gene match: 11. CDR3 length: 17 residues. Germline V gene sequence: CDR1 SGHAT, CDR2 FQNNGV. The donors were members of the validation cohort comprising over a hundred subjects, separate from the approximately 630-subject first cohort. This TCR came from a man aged 25 to 45 in good health and CMV-seropositive. This rearrangement joins TRBV11-2 to TRBJ1-4, with TRBD1 matching over 8 bases. Sample: PBMCs. Written as DNA, the CDR3 is TGTGCCAGCAGCCCCCTCACCCGCAGGGGGCCTAATGAAAAACTGTTTTTT. It encodes CASSPLTRRGPNEKLFF.